This TCR beta chain was observed in a study of T cells in Graves' hyperthyroidism and ophthalmopathy. Hyperthyroidism had been newly diagnosed in patients aged 18 to 65, and its duration was under 2 months. The authors obtained PBMCs from about 9 ml of fresh peripheral blood. Researchers amplified the TCR beta CDR3 regions from RNA transcripts. In the first-round RT-PCR of the TCR CDR3, the HTBI primer set was used. TCRdb reprocessed the multiplex PCR reads via MiXCR and lists one record per CDR3 protein. The sample lists some 620,000 distinct CDR3 sequences, roughly 15% seen once, with around 4% in the top ten. Trimming stripped 8 bases from V and 1 base from J, with 16 bases between. Germline V gene data show CDR1 as SNHLY and CDR2 as FYNNEI. The CDR3 has 15 residues.

The genes are TRBV2 and TRBJ2-3; D not resolved. This receptor was identified in a woman in her twenties or thirties with Graves' hyperthyroidism. Sequencing was done on a sample of blood. CDR3 sequence: CASASKQVGTDTQYF. In DNA form, the CDR3 reads TGTGCCAGCGCGTCGAAGCAGGTGGGCACAGATACGCAGTATTTT.